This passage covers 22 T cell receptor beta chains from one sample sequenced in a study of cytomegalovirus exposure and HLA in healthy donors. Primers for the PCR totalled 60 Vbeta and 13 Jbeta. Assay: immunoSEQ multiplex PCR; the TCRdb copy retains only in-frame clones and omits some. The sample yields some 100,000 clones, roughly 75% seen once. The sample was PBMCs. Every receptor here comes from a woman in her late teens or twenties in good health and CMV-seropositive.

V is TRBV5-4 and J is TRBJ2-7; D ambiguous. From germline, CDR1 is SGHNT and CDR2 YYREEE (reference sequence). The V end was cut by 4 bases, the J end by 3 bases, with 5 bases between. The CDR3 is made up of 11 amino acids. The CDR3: CASSNYYEQYF. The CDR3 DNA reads TGTGCCAGCAGCAACTACTACGAGCAGTACTTC.

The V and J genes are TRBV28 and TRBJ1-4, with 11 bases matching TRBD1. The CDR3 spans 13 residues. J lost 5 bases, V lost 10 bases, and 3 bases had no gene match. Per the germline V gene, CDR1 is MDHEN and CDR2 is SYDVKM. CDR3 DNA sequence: TGTGCCATGGGACAGGGGGGAAATGAAAAACTGTTTTTT. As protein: CAMGQGGNEKLFF.

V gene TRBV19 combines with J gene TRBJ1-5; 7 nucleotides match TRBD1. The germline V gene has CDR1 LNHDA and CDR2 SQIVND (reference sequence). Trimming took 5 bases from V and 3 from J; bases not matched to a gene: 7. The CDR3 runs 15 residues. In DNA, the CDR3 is TGTGCCAGTAGTGTCCCCAGGGGGAACAATCAGCCCCAGCATTTT. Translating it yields CASSVPRGNNQPQHF.

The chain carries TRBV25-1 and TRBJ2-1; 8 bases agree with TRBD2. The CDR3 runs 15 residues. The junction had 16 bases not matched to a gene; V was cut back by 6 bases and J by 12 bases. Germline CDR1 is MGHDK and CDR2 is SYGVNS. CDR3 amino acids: CASRADPGGLVGQFF. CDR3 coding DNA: TGTGCCAGCAGGGCAGACCCGGGGGGGCTTGTAGGGCAGTTCTTC. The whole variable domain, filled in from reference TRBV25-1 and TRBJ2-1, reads EADIYQTPRYLVIGTGKKITLECSQTMGHDKMYWYQQDPGMELHLIHYSYGVNSTEKGDLSSESTVSRIRTEHFPLTLESARPSHTSQYLCASRADPGGLVGQFFGPGTRLTVL.

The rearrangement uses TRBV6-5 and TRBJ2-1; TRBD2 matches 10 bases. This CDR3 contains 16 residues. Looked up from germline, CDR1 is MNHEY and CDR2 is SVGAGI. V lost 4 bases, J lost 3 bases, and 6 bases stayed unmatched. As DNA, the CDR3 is TGTGCCAGCAGTTTAGGACTAGCGGAGATCTACAATGAGCAGTTCTTC. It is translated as CASSLGLAEIYNEQFF.

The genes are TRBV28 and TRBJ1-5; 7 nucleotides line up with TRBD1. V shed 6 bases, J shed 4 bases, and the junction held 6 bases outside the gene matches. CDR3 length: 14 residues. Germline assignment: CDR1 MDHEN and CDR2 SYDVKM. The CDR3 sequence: CASRYRGDNQPQHF. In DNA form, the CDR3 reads TGTGCCAGCAGATACAGGGGCGATAATCAGCCCCAGCATTTT.

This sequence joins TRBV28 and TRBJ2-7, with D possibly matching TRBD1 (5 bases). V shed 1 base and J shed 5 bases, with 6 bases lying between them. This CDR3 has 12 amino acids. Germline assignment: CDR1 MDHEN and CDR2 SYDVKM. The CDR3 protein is CASSLLGDEQYF. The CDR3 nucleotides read TGTGCCAGCAGTTTATTAGGGGACGAGCAGTACTTC. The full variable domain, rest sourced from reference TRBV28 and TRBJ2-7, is DVKVTQSSRYLVKRTGEKVFLECVQDMDHENMFWYRQDPGLGLRLIYFSYDVKMKEKGDIPEGYSVSREKKERFSLILESASTNQTSMYLCASSLLGDEQYFGPGTRLTVT.

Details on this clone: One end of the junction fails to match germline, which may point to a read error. Here the CDR3 reads CASSSLAVQEAQYF. In DNA, the CDR3 is TGCGCCAGCAGCTCACTAGCGGTTCAAGAGGCCCAGTACTTC. This chain joins TRBV4-1 and TRBJ2-5; 8 bases line up with TRBD2. In germline, CDR1 is MGHRA, CDR2 YSYEKL. The CDR3 runs 14 residues.

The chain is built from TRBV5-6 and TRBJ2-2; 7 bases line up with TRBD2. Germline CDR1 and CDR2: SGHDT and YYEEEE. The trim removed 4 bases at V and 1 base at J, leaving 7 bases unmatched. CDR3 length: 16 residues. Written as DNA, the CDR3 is TGTGCCAGCAGCCCGACCGGGACTAAGAACACCGGGGAGCTGTTTTTT. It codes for CASSPTGTKNTGELFF.

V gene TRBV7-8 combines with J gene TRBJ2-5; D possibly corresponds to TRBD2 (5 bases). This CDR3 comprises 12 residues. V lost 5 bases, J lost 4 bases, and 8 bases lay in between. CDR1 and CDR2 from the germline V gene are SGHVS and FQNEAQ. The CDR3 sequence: CASSEEGETQYF. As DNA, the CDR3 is TGTGCCAGCAGCGAAGAGGGAGAGACCCAGTACTTC. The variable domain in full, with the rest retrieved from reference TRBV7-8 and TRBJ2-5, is GAGVSQSPRYKVAKRGQDVALRCDPISGHVSLFWYQQALGQGPEFLTYFQNEAQLDKSGLPSDRFFAERPEGSVSTLKIQRTQQEDSAVYLCASSEEGETQYFGPGTRLLVL.

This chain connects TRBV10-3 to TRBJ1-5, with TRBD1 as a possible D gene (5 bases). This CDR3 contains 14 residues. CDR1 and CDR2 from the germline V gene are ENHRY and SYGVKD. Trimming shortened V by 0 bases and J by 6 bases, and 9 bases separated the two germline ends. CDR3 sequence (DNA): TGTGCCATCAGTGAGTCGGGGCAGCGTCAGCCCCAGCATTTT. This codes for CAISESGQRQPQHF.

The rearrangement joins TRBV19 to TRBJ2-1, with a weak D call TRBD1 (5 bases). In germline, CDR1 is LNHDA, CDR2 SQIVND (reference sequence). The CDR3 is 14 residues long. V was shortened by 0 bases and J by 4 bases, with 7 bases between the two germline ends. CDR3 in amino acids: CASSIDRAYNEQFF. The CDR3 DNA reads TGTGCCAGTAGTATAGACAGGGCTTACAATGAGCAGTTCTTC.

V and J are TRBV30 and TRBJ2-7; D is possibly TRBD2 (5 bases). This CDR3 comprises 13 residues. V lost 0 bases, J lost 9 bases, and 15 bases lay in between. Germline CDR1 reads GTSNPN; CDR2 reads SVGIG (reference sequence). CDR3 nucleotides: TGTGCCTGGAGTGTACCGAATTCCCGGGGGCAGTACTTC. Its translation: CAWSVPNSRGQYF.

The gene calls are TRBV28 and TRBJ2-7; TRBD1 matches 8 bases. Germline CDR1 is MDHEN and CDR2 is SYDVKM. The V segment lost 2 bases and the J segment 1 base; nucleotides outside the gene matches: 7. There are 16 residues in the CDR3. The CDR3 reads CASSLGLGQGSYEQYF. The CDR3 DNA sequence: TGTGCCAGCAGTTTAGGGCTCGGACAGGGATCCTACGAGCAGTACTTC.

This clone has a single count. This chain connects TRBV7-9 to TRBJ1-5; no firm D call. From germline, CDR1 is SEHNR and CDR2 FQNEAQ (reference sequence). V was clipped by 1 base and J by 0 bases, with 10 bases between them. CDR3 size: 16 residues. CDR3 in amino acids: CASSLGYSHSNQPQHF. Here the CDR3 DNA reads TGTGCCAGCAGCTTAGGTTACAGCCATAGCAATCAGCCCCAGCATTTT.

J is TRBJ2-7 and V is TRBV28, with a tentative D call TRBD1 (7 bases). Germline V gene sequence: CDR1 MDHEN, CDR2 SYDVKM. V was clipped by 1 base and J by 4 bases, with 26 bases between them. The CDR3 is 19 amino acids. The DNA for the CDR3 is TGTGCCAGCAGTTTATTCCCGCCGACAGGGTGCGGGAAGGGGTACGAGCAGTACTTC. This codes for CASSLFPPTGCGKGYEQYF.

The CDR3 bases are TGTGCCAGCAGGAGGGTTTACGAGCAGTACTTC. Its protein product is CASRRVYEQYF. The rearrangement joins TRBV6-5 to TRBJ2-7; D is possibly TRBD2 (5 bases). The CDR3 spans 11 residues. The germline V and J ends were trimmed by 6 bases and 4 bases, with 7 bases remaining between them. Germline V gives CDR1 MNHEY, CDR2 SVGAGI.

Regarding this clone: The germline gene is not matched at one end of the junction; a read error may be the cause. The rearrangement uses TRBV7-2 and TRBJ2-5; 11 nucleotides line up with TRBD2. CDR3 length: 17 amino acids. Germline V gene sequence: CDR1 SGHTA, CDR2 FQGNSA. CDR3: CASSIALLAGGRETQYF. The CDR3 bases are TGTGCCAGCAGCATAGCCCTTTTAGCGGGAGGGCGGGAGACCCAGTACTTC.

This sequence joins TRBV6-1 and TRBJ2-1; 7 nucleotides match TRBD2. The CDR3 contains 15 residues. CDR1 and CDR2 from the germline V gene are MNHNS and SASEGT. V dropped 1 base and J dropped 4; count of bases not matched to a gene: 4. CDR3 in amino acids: CASSEEAGEYNEQFF. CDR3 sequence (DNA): TGTGCCAGCAGTGAAGAGGCGGGAGAGTACAATGAGCAGTTCTTC.

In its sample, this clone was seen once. CDR3 region: CASREQGDTQYF. The CDR3 nucleotides are TGTGCCAGCAGGGAACAGGGGGATACGCAGTATTTT. The chain is built from TRBV2 and TRBJ2-3, with 7 bases that match TRBD1. V was clipped by 6 bases and J by 6 bases; unmatched bases: 3. Germline V CDR1 and CDR2: SNHLY, FYNNEI. The CDR3 extends over 12 amino acids.

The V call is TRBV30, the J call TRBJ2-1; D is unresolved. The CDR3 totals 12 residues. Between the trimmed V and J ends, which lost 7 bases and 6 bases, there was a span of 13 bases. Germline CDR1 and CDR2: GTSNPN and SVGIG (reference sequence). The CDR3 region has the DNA TGTGCCTTAATGATTTTCGGCAATGAGCAGTTCTTC. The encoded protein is CALMIFGNEQFF. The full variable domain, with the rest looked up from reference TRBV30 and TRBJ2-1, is SQTIHQWPATLVQPVGSPLSLECTVEGTSNPNLYWYRQAAGRGLQLLFYSVGIGQISSEVPQNLSASRPQDRQFILSSKKLLLSDSGFYLCALMIFGNEQFFGPGTRLTVL.

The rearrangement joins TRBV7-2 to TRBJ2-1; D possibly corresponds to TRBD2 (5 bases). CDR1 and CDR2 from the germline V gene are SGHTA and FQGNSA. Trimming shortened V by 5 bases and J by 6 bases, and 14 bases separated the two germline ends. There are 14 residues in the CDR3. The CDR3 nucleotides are TGTGCCAGCAGCCTTGACTACTCCCTCAATGAGCAGTTCTTC. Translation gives CASSLDYSLNEQFF.